This T cell receptor beta chain appears in the sequencing data of a study of blood T cell repertoires in COVID-19. For the study at large: Acute-phase and convalescent COVID-19 samples originated in the United States, Italy and Spain.

The count of this clone is one. Authors' data handling: Researchers report that nucleated cell counts were estimated from reference gene primer amplification. TCRdb's table, derived via immunoSEQ multiplex PCR, lists solely in-frame clones and lacks some. V and J calls and clone size are as listed in that table; D and trimming were resolved from the DNA. The sample holds fewer than 120,000 clones, about 88% seen once. The CDR3 has 15 amino acids. Germline V gene sequence: CDR1 SGHAT, CDR2 FQDESV (reference sequence). The V end was cut by 5 bases, the J end by 3 bases, with 16 bases between. The sequence derives from a woman in her 50s with acute or convalescent COVID-19. This chain uses TRBV11-1 with TRBJ2-5; tentatively, D is TRBD1 (8 bases). Input material: peripheral blood. The CDR3 spells CASSPQGGNEETQYF. CDR3 DNA sequence: TGTGCCAGCAGCCCACAGGGGGGGAACGAAGAGACCCAGTACTTC.